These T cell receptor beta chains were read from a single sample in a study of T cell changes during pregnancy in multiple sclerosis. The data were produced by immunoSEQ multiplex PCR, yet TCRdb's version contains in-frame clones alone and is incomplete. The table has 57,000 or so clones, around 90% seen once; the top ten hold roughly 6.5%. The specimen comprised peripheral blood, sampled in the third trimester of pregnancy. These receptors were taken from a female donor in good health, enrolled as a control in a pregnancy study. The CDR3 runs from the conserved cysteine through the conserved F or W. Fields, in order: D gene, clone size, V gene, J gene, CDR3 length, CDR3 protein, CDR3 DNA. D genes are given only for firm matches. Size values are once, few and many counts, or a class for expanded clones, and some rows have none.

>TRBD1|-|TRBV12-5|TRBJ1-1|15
CASGLVQGGNTEAFF
TGTGCTAGTGGTTTGGTCCAGGGGGGAAACACTGAAGCTTTCTTT
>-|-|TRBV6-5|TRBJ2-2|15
CASSQYNVNTGELFF
TGTGCCAGCAGTCAGTATAACGTGAACACCGGGGAGCTGTTTTTT
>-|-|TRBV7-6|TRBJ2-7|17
CASSPAGSGQPSYEQYF
TGTGCCAGCAGCCCAGCAGGGTCGGGTCAGCCCTCCTACGAGCAGTACTTC
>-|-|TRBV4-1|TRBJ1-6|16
CASSPGSGTARSPLHF
TGCGCCAGCAGCCCGGGGAGCGGGACCGCTAGGTCACCCCTCCACTTT
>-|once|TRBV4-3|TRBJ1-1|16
CASSHGEPTGGTEAFF
TGCGCCAGCAGCCATGGGGAGCCTACGGGGGGGACTGAAGCTTTCTTT
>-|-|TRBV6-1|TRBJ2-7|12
CASTGGSYEQYF
TGTGCCAGCACCGGGGGTTCCTACGAGCAGTACTTC
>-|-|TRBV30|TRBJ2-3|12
CAWMGRLDTQYF
TGTGCCTGGATGGGCCGCTTGGATACGCAGTATTTT
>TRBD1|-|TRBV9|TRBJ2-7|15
CASSVGGTGWNEQYF
TGTGCCAGCAGCGTAGGAGGGACAGGGTGGAACGAGCAGTACTTC
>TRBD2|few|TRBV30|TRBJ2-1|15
CAWSIGLAGDGEQFF
TGTGCCTGGAGTATTGGACTAGCGGGGGACGGTGAGCAGTTCTTC
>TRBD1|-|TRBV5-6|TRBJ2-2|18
CASSPSGTGAPDTGELFF
TGTGCCAGCAGCCCCTCCGGGACAGGGGCGCCCGACACCGGGGAGCTGTTTTTT
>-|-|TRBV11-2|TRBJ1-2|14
CASSTKAGNYGYTF
TGTGCCAGCAGCACCAAGGCCGGGAACTATGGCTACACCTTC
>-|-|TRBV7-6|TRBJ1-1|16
CASSPPTHRANTEAFF
TGTGCCAGCAGTCCTCCCACCCACAGGGCGAACACTGAAGCTTTCTTT
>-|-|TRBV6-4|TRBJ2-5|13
CASSMAEQETQYF
TGTGCCAGCAGTATGGCAGAACAAGAGACCCAGTACTTC
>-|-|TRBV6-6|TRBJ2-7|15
CASRRGDRSWDEQYF
TGTGCCAGCAGACGGGGGGACAGGTCGTGGGACGAGCAGTACTTC